This T cell receptor (beta chain) was sequenced for a study of shared clonotypes between healthy human individuals. Study conclusions and caveats: In the sorted subsets, rarefaction showed sequencing was incomplete despite large depth. Against clonotypes common to all four donors, non-shared ones had lower generation probabilities.

Naive CD8 isolation took CD45RO-negative cells positively selected for CCR7 and excluded terminally differentiated effector memory CD45RA+ cells. Sorted subsets were amplified in replicate PCRs using 200 to 250 ng DNA, around 30,000 T cell genomes. Data came from immunoSEQ multiplex PCR; TCRdb stores just in-frame clones and leaves some out. Counted here are some 580,000 clones, more than 95% occurring once; the ten biggest clones make up around 0.3%. As concerns this clone: What it recognizes is unknown.

Germline CDR1 and CDR2: PRHDT and FYEKMQ (reference sequence). The CDR3 has 16 residues. Trimming stripped 4 bases from V and 4 bases from J, with 19 bases between. The specimen sequenced was naive CD8+ T cells sorted from blood. The sequence was obtained from a man aged 25-45 years in good health. The J gene is TRBJ1-2, the V gene TRBV13, with a tentative D call TRBD1 (5 bases). CDR3 DNA sequence: TGTGCCAGCAGCTGGGACTCCCAGTCTGGTGGCTATGGCTACACCTTC. Translated: CASSWDSQSGGYGYTF.